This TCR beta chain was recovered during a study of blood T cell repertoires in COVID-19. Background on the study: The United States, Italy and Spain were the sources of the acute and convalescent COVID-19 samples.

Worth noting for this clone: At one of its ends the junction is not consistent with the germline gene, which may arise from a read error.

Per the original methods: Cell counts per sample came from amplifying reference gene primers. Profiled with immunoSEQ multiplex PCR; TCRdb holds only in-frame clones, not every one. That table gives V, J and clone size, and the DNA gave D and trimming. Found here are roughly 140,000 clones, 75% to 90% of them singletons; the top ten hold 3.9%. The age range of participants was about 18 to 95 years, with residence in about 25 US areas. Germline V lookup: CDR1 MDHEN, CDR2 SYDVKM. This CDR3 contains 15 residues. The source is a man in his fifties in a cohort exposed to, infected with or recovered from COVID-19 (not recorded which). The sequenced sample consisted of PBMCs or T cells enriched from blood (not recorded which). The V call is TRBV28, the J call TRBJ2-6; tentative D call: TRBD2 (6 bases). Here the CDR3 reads CVSSSEEGLANVLTF. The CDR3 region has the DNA TGTGTCAGCAGCTCTGAGGAGGGGCTAGCCAACGTCCTGACTTTC.